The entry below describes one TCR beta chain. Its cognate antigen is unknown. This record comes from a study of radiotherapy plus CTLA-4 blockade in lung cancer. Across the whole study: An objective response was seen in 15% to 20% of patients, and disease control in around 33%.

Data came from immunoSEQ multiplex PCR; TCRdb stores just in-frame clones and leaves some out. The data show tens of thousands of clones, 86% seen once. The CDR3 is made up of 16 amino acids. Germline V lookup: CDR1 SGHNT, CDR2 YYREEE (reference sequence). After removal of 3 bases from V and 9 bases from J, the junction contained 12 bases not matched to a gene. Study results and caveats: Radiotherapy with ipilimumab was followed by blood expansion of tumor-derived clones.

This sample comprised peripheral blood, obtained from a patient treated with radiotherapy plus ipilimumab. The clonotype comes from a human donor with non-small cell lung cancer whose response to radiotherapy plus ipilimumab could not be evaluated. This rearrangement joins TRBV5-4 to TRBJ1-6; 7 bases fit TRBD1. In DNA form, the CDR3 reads TGTGCCAGCAGCTCTATGCCCACAGGGGATATTTCACCCCTCCACTTT. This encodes CASSSMPTGDISPLHF. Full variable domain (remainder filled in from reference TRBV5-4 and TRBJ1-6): ETGVTQSPTHLIKTRGQQVTLRCSSQSGHNTVSWYQQALGQGPQFIFQYYREEENGRGNFPPRFSGLQFPNYSSELNVNALELDDSALYLCASSSMPTGDISPLHFGNGTRLTVT.